This T cell receptor (beta chain) was recovered during a study of blood T cell repertoires in COVID-19. Study-level background: Sources were T cells, B-cell-depleted T cells, or PBMCs; the material itself was cDNA or gDNA.

A few counts support this clone. After removal of 3 bases from V and 5 bases from J, the junction contained 10 bases not matched to a gene. CDR1 SGHNT and CDR2 YYREEE come from the germline V gene (reference sequence). There are 17 residues in the CDR3. Authors' processing steps: It was from reference gene primer amplification that nucleated cell counts were estimated. Using immunoSEQ multiplex PCR, the repertoire was profiled, and TCRdb retains in-frame clones only, with some absent. V, J and clone size are those of that table, while D and trimming were read from the DNA. Among some 190,000 clones listed, more than 60% were seen once.

V and J are TRBV5-4 and TRBJ2-2, with 10 nucleotides matching TRBD1. The clonotype comes from a woman between 45 and 60 years old with acute or convalescent COVID-19. The source material was peripheral blood. The DNA for the CDR3 is TGTGCCAGCAGCTCGACGGGACAGGGGAGAGGGACCGGGGAGCTGTTTTTT. Translated: CASSSTGQGRGTGELFF.